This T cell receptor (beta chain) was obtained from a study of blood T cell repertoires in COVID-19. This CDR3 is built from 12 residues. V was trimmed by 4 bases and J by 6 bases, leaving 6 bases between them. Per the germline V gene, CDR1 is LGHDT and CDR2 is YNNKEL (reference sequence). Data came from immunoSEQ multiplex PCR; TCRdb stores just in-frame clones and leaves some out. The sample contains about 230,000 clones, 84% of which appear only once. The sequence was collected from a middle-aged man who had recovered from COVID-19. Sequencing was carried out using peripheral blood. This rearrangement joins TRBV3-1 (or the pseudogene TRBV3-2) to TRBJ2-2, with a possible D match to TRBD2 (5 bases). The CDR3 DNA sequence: TGTGCCAGCAGCCCGAGGGCCGGGGAGCTGTTTTTT. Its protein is CASSPRAGELFF.